This record covers a single T cell receptor beta chain. Antigen unknown. The same CDR3 arises from other DNA sequences in this sample as well. This sample was taken from a study of shared clonotypes between healthy human individuals. Study-wide results and caveats: Non-shared clonotypes had lower generation probabilities than clonotypes shared by all four sorted-subset donors. Owing to a small donor count, the genetic and exposure-history diversity represented was limited.

Execution of the assay was at deep level. In the sorted-subset replicate PCRs, roughly 210 ng DNA, tens of thousands of T cell genomes, was used. Profiling relied on immunoSEQ multiplex PCR, and the TCRdb table lists in-frame clones only, not all of them. The sample has over 2,000,000 clones, approximately 92% seen once. The naive CD8 fraction comprised CD45RO-negative cells positively selected for CCR7 and excluded terminally differentiated effector memory CD45RA+ cells. CDR1 is MDHEN, CDR2 SYDVKM, per germline. The CDR3 is 12 amino acids. V lost 3 bases and J 6 bases, leaving 8 bases between the germline ends.

The sequenced material came from naive CD8+ T cells from PBMCs. The sequence was collected from a man between 18 and 29 years old in good health. Some clones in this sample may be carry-over from other donors' samples. The chain uses TRBV28 and TRBJ1-1; TRBD1 is a possible D gene (5 bases). Here the CDR3 DNA reads TGTGCCAGCAGTTTCCGGGGGTCTGAAGCTTTCTTT. Translating it yields CASSFRGSEAFF.